The next 26 T cell receptor beta chains were all read from a single sample in a study of stem cell transplantation in POMP-related autoinflammatory disease (dated by TCRdb to 2020 to 2022). The label giving this sample's time point can be read as: after hematopoietic stem cell transplant. Library preparation employed the immunoSEQ multiplex PCR assay. In its TCRdb copy, this immuneACCESS table keeps in-frame sequences only and misses some clones. Where compared with another copy, unresolved V genes explain less than half of these, and the others have no known cause. The sample includes some 65,000 clones, with just over 90% observed a single time. The ten top clones hold about 0.71% of the sample. The source material was CD4+ T cells from PBMCs, sampled after stem cell transplantation. The source is a human patient with POMP-related autoinflammation and immune dysregulation (PRAID). Following transplantation, T cells from the graft donor may be among those present.

The V call is TRBV27, the J call TRBJ1-5; a possible D gene is TRBD1 (6 bases). Trimming shortened V by 7 bases and J by 5 bases, and 15 bases separated the two germline ends. The CDR3 consists of 14 residues. The germline CDR1 and CDR2 sequences are MNHEY and SMNVEV (reference sequence). CDR3 region: CASKKGEGYQPQHF. CDR3 nucleotide sequence: TGTGCCAGCAAAAAGGGGGAGGGGTATCAGCCCCAGCATTTT.

The chain links TRBV6-5 to TRBJ2-1; 7 bases fit TRBD1. The CDR3 has 15 residues. The junction had 8 bases not matched to a gene; V was cut back by 5 bases and J by 4 bases. Germline CDR1 is MNHEY and CDR2 is SVGAGI. The CDR3 loop is CASSKYRGLYNEQFF. The CDR3 DNA sequence: TGTGCCAGCAGTAAATACAGGGGTTTGTACAATGAGCAGTTCTTC.

The genes are TRBV18 and TRBJ1-2; possible D gene TRBD1, 5 bases. The V end lost 0 bases, the J end lost 2 bases, and 10 bases lay between the germline ends. The CDR3 is 15 residues long. Germline V gene lookup returns CDR1 KGHSH and CDR2 LQKENI. CDR3 region: CASSPPLGENYGYTF. The CDR3, as DNA: TGTGCCAGCTCACCACCTCTAGGGGAGAACTATGGCTACACCTTC.

V gene TRBV12-3 or TRBV12-4 combines with J gene TRBJ1-6; D is uncertain. Trimming removed 7 bases at V and 7 bases at J, with 8 bases between. The CDR3 has 12 residues. The CDR3 region is CASKGGNSPLHF. CDR3 nucleotides: TGTGCCAGCAAGGGAGGGAATTCACCCCTCCACTTT.

This clone was seen more than once but under ten times. V is TRBV7-9 and J is TRBJ1-6; D perhaps matches TRBD1 (5 bases). CDR3 length: 14 amino acids. CDR1 and CDR2 (germline): SEHNR, FQNEAQ (reference sequence). V lost 5 bases to trimming and J lost 7 bases, with 12 bases between them. CDR3 DNA sequence: TGTGCCAGCAGCGGAGACAGTGGGAATTCACCCCTCCACTTT. This translates into CASSGDSGNSPLHF.

About this clone: Other nucleotide sequences from this sample produce the same CDR3. The chain recombines TRBV2 with TRBJ1-2; perhaps TRBD1 as D (5 bases). This CDR3 has 13 residues. Trimming shortened V by 4 bases and J by 4 bases, and 10 bases separated the two germline ends. The germline CDR1 and CDR2 sequences are SNHLY and FYNNEI. The CDR3 spells CASSGQGGYGYTF. The DNA for the CDR3 is TGTGCCAGCAGTGGGCAGGGAGGCTATGGCTACACCTTC.

About this clone itself: Distinct nucleotide sequences in the sample also encode this CDR3. The chain links TRBV3-1 (or the pseudogene TRBV3-2) to TRBJ1-1; a possible D gene is TRBD1 (6 bases). The CDR3 is made up of 16 amino acids. The V gene lost 6 bases and the J gene lost 1 base, with 18 bases spanning the gap. The V gene's germline CDR1 is LGHDT and CDR2 YNNKEL (reference sequence). The CDR3 spells CASSQFLTGSNTEAFF. CDR3 nucleotides: TGTGCCAGCAGTCAATTCTTGACAGGTTCGAACACTGAAGCTTTCTTT.

This clone was observed once. The rearrangement joins TRBV19 to TRBJ2-5, with 7 bases matching TRBD1. Trimming at V came to 4 bases and at J to 5 bases, leaving 4 bases not matched to a gene. The CDR3 sequence is 13 residues long. Germline-derived CDR1 and CDR2 are LNHDA and SQIVND (reference sequence). The CDR3 DNA reads as TGTGCCAGTAGTAGCACAGGGGCGGAGACCCAGTACTTC. It codes for CASSSTGAETQYF.

The V call is TRBV3-1 (or the pseudogene TRBV3-2), the J call TRBJ2-5; D is ambiguous. The CDR3 spans 14 residues. Germline CDR1 LGHDT, CDR2 YNNKEL (reference sequence). Trimming shortened V by 5 bases and J by 0 bases, and 10 bases separated the two germline ends. CDR3 coding DNA: TGTGCCAGCAGCGATTTCAGGAACCAAGAGACCCAGTACTTC. Protein: CASSDFRNQETQYF.

The chain carries TRBV3-1 (or the pseudogene TRBV3-2) and TRBJ2-3; D gene ambiguous. This CDR3 is 13 amino acids long. Looked up from germline, CDR1 is LGHDT and CDR2 is YNNKEL (reference sequence). V shed 1 base and J shed 7 bases, with 9 bases lying between them. CDR3: CASSQVRSYTQYF. The DNA of the CDR3 is TGTGCCAGCAGCCAAGTTAGGAGCTATACGCAGTATTTT.

V usage is TRBV13 and J usage is TRBJ2-2; D not resolved. CDR1 PRHDT and CDR2 FYEKMQ come from the germline V gene (reference sequence). The CDR3 is 12 amino acids. Trimming shortened V by 5 bases and J by 7 bases, and 8 bases separated the two germline ends. CDR3: CASSLRFGELFF. CDR3 nucleotides: TGTGCCAGCAGCCTCCGTTTCGGGGAGCTGTTTTTT.

The rearrangement uses TRBV19 and TRBJ1-2; D unresolved. The CDR3 has 15 residues. Germline CDR1 is LNHDA and CDR2 is SQIVND (reference sequence). Trimming removed 3 bases at V and 2 bases at J, with 13 bases between. The CDR3 sequence: CASSIPDGRNYGYTF. The CDR3 region has the DNA TGTGCCAGTAGTATTCCGGATGGACGGAACTATGGCTACACCTTC.

The rearrangement joins TRBV9 to TRBJ2-1, with 7 bases fitting TRBD2. V shed 0 bases, J shed 0 bases, and the junction held 15 bases outside the gene matches. CDR3 length equals 20 residues. Germline V lookup: CDR1 SGDLS, CDR2 YYNGEE. The CDR3 region has the DNA TGTGCCAGCAGCGTAGGAGTAGGACTAGGGTCTTTGGGCTCCTACAATGAGCAGTTCTTC. Translated: CASSVGVGLGSLGSYNEQFF. Complete variable domain (other parts from reference TRBV9 and TRBJ2-1): DSGVTQTPKHLITATGQRVTLRCSPRSGDLSVYWYQQSLDQGLQFLIQYYNGEERAKGNILERFSAQQFPDLHSELNLSSLELGDSALYFCASSVGVGLGSLGSYNEQFFGPGTRLTVL.

This chain uses TRBV7-8 with TRBJ1-6, with TRBD1 as a possible D gene (5 bases). The CDR3 extends over 12 amino acids. Trimming took 3 bases from V and 12 from J, leaving 9 bases between them. Germline CDR1 is SGHVS and CDR2 is FQNEAQ. CDR3: CASSFDSGPLHF. Here the CDR3 DNA reads TGTGCCAGCAGCTTCGACAGTGGACCCCTCCACTTT.

The V gene is TRBV20-1, the J gene TRBJ2-3; unclear D gene. CDR3 length: 11 residues. The V gene lost 3 bases and the J gene lost 5 bases, with 6 bases spanning the gap. Germline CDR1 DFQATT, CDR2 SNEGSKA (reference sequence). DNA of the CDR3: TGCAGTGCTAGCGACATAGATACGCAGTATTTT. Its protein is CSASDIDTQYF.

This rearrangement joins TRBV2 to TRBJ1-2; D is ambiguous. Trimming took 4 bases from V and 8 from J, leaving 11 bases between them. The CDR3 covers 12 residues. Germline V gene data show CDR1 as SNHLY and CDR2 as FYNNEI. This chain's CDR3 is CASSVSTTGYTF. The CDR3 DNA reads as TGTGCCAGCAGTGTTTCGACAACAGGCTACACCTTC.

The V call is TRBV5-1, the J call TRBJ2-1; the D gene is possibly TRBD2 (6 bases). Trimming removed 4 bases from V and 5 bases from J, with 22 bases in between. Looked up from germline, CDR1 is SGHRS and CDR2 is YFSETQ. The CDR3 extends over 17 amino acids. CDR3 DNA sequence: TGCGCCAGCAGCGGGGGGTCAATAGCGAGAGGGGACAATGAGCAGTTCTTC. The encoded protein is CASSGGSIARGDNEQFF.

The V and J genes are TRBV11-2 and TRBJ2-2; 11 bases align to TRBD1. The J segment lost 7 bases and the V segment lost 3 bases, leaving 7 bases of the junction unmatched. Germline-derived CDR1 and CDR2 are SGHAT and FQNNGV. CDR3 length: 16 residues. The CDR3: CASSFSGTGGVGELFF. In nucleotides, the CDR3 is TGTGCCAGCAGCTTCTCCGGGACAGGGGGAGTCGGGGAGCTGTTTTTT.

The V and J genes are TRBV5-1 and TRBJ2-1; D call uncertain. The CDR3 covers 15 residues. The V gene lost 4 bases and the J gene lost 5 bases, with 16 bases spanning the gap. CDR1 SGHRS and CDR2 YFSETQ come from the germline V gene. CDR3 sequence reads: CASSRMAGLNNEQFF. CDR3 bases: TGCGCCAGCAGCCGGATGGCTGGGCTAAACAATGAGCAGTTCTTC.

V and J are TRBV28 and TRBJ1-4; TRBD1 matches at 9 bases. Germline values: CDR1 MDHEN, CDR2 SYDVKM. The CDR3 length is 16 residues. Unmatched junction bases numbered 8, after V lost 2 bases and J lost 7 bases. The CDR3 bases are TGTGCCAGCAGTTTACCAGGGACAGGGCCTGTTGAAAAACTGTTTTTT. As protein: CASSLPGTGPVEKLFF.

This chain links TRBV2 with TRBJ1-5; D is undetermined. V gave up 5 bases and J gave up 0 bases, with 14 bases separating them. In germline, CDR1 is SNHLY, CDR2 FYNNEI. The CDR3 has 16 residues. Here the CDR3 reads CASSWSEGYSNQPQHF. In DNA, the CDR3 is TGTGCCAGCAGTTGGTCGGAAGGTTATAGCAATCAGCCCCAGCATTTT.

The rearrangement uses TRBV19 and TRBJ2-7; 10 bases align to TRBD1. The J segment lost 9 bases and the V segment lost 7 bases, leaving 15 bases of the junction unmatched. This CDR3 comprises 15 residues. Germline assignment: CDR1 LNHDA and CDR2 SQIVND (reference sequence). The CDR3 DNA sequence: TGTGCCAGTACTCGGGACAGGGGAATGGTCCGTGGGCAGTACGTC. This translates into CASTRDRGMVRGQYV.

This clone was observed once. The chain employs TRBV2 and TRBJ2-3; TRBD1 matches 7 bases. There are 14 residues in the CDR3. Germline CDR1 and CDR2: SNHLY and FYNNEI. Germline trimming cut 11 bases from V and 4 bases from J; bases unmatched to any gene: 12. The DNA for the CDR3 is TGTGCCCGCCGCCCGCGACAGGGTCCAGATACGCAGTATTTT. Amino acids: CARRPRQGPDTQYF.

The rearrangement joins TRBV19 to TRBJ2-1; TRBD1 matches at 10 bases. This CDR3 is 16 amino acids long. The ends lost 3 bases at V and 5 bases at J; junction bases unmatched: 7. CDR1 and CDR2 (germline): LNHDA, SQIVND (reference sequence). CDR3 DNA: TGTGCCAGTAGTATGCCCGGACAGGGGGTGGACAATGAGCAGTTCTTC. It encodes CASSMPGQGVDNEQFF.

The V call is TRBV12-3 or TRBV12-4, the J call TRBJ2-7; 8 positions agree with TRBD2. This CDR3 has 13 amino acids. J was trimmed by 4 bases and V by 4 bases; bases with no gene match: 3. The CDR3 protein is CASSSGTRYEQYF. Here the CDR3 DNA reads TGTGCCAGCAGTTCCGGGACTAGGTACGAGCAGTACTTC.

The rearrangement links TRBV7-6 to TRBJ2-5; D gene ambiguous. Germline V gene data show CDR1 as SGHVS and CDR2 as FNYEAQ. V dropped 6 bases and J dropped 2 bases, with 16 bases sitting between them. The CDR3 consists of 15 residues. The CDR3 is CASRSVRGRQETQYF. The CDR3 nucleotides read TGTGCCAGCAGATCCGTGCGTGGCAGACAAGAGACCCAGTACTTC.